This T cell receptor (beta chain) was sequenced during a study of cytomegalovirus exposure and HLA in healthy donors. For the study at large: Genotyping showed around four fifths of 398 donors falling in the Caucasian-associated ancestry cluster.

Trimming cost V 8 bases and J 5 bases; bases outside gene matches: 8. Germline loops: CDR1 MNHNY, CDR2 SVGAGI (reference sequence). This CDR3 region has 13 residues. This PCR relied on a set of 60 Vbeta primers and 13 Jbeta primers. Data came from immunoSEQ multiplex PCR; TCRdb stores just in-frame clones and leaves some out. In the table there are about 200,000 clones, approximately 78% of which are singletons. Worth noting for this clone: Its matching antigen is unknown.

These donors, healthy bone marrow donors, were studied. Notes on the study in general: In a later analysis, V- and J-gene trimming of beta chains associated with a DCLRE1C missense variant, replicated independently. In a later analysis, donors in an Asian-associated ancestry cluster reportedly had fewer N-insertions in productive TCRs than the cohort mean.

Material for sequencing was PBMCs. This sequence originates from a woman aged 40 to 55 in good health and CMV-seronegative. The genes are TRBV6-6 and TRBJ1-1; 7 bases are shared with TRBD1. The CDR3 protein is CASLRQGFTEAFF. Written as DNA, the CDR3 is TGTGCCAGCCTTCGACAGGGCTTTACTGAAGCTTTCTTT.